This T cell receptor beta chain was sequenced in a study of blood T cells in healthy people across ages. Those donating, healthy Caucasian individuals from Russia, were aged roughly 6 to 90. Whole-study findings and limits: With age, beta diversity per million T cells declined roughly linearly, significantly by about 37.

With regard to this clonotype: The antigen remains unidentified.

The use of a sample-barcoded 5' primer and a J-beta primer mix characterized a second PCR of 7 to 11 cycles. TCRdb fed the 5' RACE reads into MiXCR, producing one record per CDR3 protein. The sample lists about 640,000 distinct CDR3 sequences; 58% were seen once. CDR1 and CDR2 (germline): WSHSY, SAAADI. Trimming removed 4 bases from V and 5 bases from J; junction bases left unmatched: 1. This CDR3 spans 14 amino acids. The origin of this receptor is a man in his 60s in good health. This sequence joins TRBV10-2 and TRBJ1-6, with 8 bases aligning to TRBD1. The sample taken for sequencing was blood. The CDR3 DNA sequence: TGCGCCAGCAGTGCGGACAGGGATAATTCACCCCTCCACTTT. Translating gives CASSADRDNSPLHF.